The 28 T cell receptor beta chains presented below share a single source sample, sequenced in a study of cytomegalovirus exposure and HLA in healthy donors. Vbeta (60) and Jbeta (13) primers were used in the PCR. Measured with immunoSEQ multiplex PCR; TCRdb has only the in-frame clones, and not every one. The repertoire shows about 46,000 clones; the top ten hold under 1.3%. The source material was PBMCs. Source of these receptors: a woman aged 40 to 55 in good health and CMV-seronegative.

This sequence joins TRBV11-2 and TRBJ2-1; 7 positions agree with TRBD2. CDR1 and CDR2 (germline): SGHAT, FQNNGV. This CDR3 comprises 17 residues. With 1 base clipped from V and 0 bases from J, the junction kept 6 bases outside the gene matches. The CDR3 DNA reads as TGTGCCAGCAGCTTAGGGGGAAGCGGGAACTCCTACAATGAGCAGTTCTTC. It is translated as CASSLGGSGNSYNEQFF.

The chain employs TRBV28 and TRBJ1-2, with a possible D match to TRBD1 (6 bases). CDR3 length: 14 residues. Germline V gene lookup returns CDR1 MDHEN and CDR2 SYDVKM. V gave up 5 bases and J gave up 4 bases, with 14 bases separating them. CDR3: CASSPQDSFYGYTF. CDR3 sequence (DNA): TGTGCCAGCAGTCCCCAGGACAGCTTCTATGGCTACACCTTC.

The DNA for the CDR3 is TGTGCCAGCAGCCAAGATAGGGGACAGGCTGCAACTAATGAAAAACTGTTTTTT. Translating gives CASSQDRGQAATNEKLFF. The chain uses TRBV4-2 and TRBJ1-4, with 8 bases lining up with TRBD1. With V trimmed by 0 bases and J by 0 bases, 6 bases remained unmatched. Germline V gene data show CDR1 as LGHNA and CDR2 as YNFKEQ. The CDR3 spans 18 residues.

J is TRBJ1-1 and V is TRBV15; the D is unclear. Trimming took off 0 bases at V and 8 bases at J, with 13 bases between the two ends. Germline CDR1 and CDR2: LNHNV and YYDKDF (reference sequence). The CDR3 spans 14 residues. The DNA for the CDR3 is TGTGCCACCAGCAGAGATGCCAGGAAAGGAGAAGCTTTCTTT. Amino acids: CATSRDARKGEAFF.

The chain recombines TRBV2 with TRBJ2-3; D gene unclear. V dropped 6 bases and J dropped 3 bases, with 4 bases sitting between them. The CDR3 has 11 residues. The germline CDR1 and CDR2 sequences are SNHLY and FYNNEI. CDR3 sequence (DNA): TGTGCCAGCAGCTCGACAGATACGCAGTATTTT. This encodes CASSSTDTQYF.

This chain connects TRBV5-1 to TRBJ1-1; D possibly corresponds to TRBD1 (6 bases). The V gene's germline CDR1 is SGHRS and CDR2 YFSETQ. This CDR3 spans 14 amino acids. V was cut by 1 base and J by 0 bases, with 7 bases left in between. The CDR3 nucleotides are TGCGCCAGCAGCTTGAGGGACATGAACACTGAAGCTTTCTTT. Its translation: CASSLRDMNTEAFF.

The rearrangement links TRBV28 to TRBJ2-4; TRBD2 agrees at 7 bases. Germline CDR1 reads MDHEN; CDR2 reads SYDVKM. The J segment lost 4 bases and the V segment lost 4 bases, leaving 7 bases of the junction unmatched. The CDR3 extends over 15 amino acids. DNA for the CDR3: TGTGCCAGCAGTTCCTCCACAGCGGGAAAAAACATTCAGTACTTC. It codes for CASSSSTAGKNIQYF. Variable domain in full (rest from reference TRBV28 and TRBJ2-4): DVKVTQSSRYLVKRTGEKVFLECVQDMDHENMFWYRQDPGLGLRLIYFSYDVKMKEKGDIPEGYSVSREKKERFSLILESASTNQTSMYLCASSSSTAGKNIQYFGAGTRLSVL.

The J gene is TRBJ2-5, the V gene TRBV7-2, with a possible D match to TRBD1 (5 bases). Near its end, the DNA agrees better with TRBJ2-7, so the J call may be wrong. The CDR3 sequence is 13 residues long. Germline V gives CDR1 SGHTA, CDR2 FQGNSA. The CDR3 region is CASSLRTLYEQYF. The CDR3 bases are TGTGCCAGCAGCCTACGGACACTCTACGAGCAGTACTTC.

The CDR3 reads CASSAGQKDTEAFF. The CDR3 nucleotides are TGTGCCAGCAGTGCGGGACAGAAGGACACTGAAGCTTTCTTT. V usage is TRBV6-1 and J usage is TRBJ1-1, with 7 bases that match TRBD1. The CDR3 is 14 residues long. Germline CDR1 is MNHNS and CDR2 is SASEGT. The trim removed 4 bases at V and 3 bases at J, leaving 5 bases unmatched.

As concerns this clone: One end of the junction fails to match germline, which may point to a read error. This sequence joins TRBV6-5 and TRBJ1-1; no reliable D call. This CDR3 contains 13 residues. Germline values: CDR1 MNHEY, CDR2 SVGAGI. This chain's CDR3 is CASSPTGNTEDFF. CDR3 nucleotide sequence: TGTGCCAGCAGTCCCACCGGGAACACTGAAGATTTCTTT.

This sequence joins TRBV7-9 and TRBJ2-7, with TRBD1 matching 7 bases. The CDR3 length is 15 residues. Germline-derived CDR1 and CDR2 are SEHNR and FQNEAQ (reference sequence). Unmatched junction bases numbered 10, after V lost 5 bases and J lost 3 bases. CDR3 bases: TGTGCCAGCAGCCGAACAGGGGTTGGTATCTACGAGCAGTACTTC. Encoded protein: CASSRTGVGIYEQYF. The full variable domain, with the rest looked up from reference TRBV7-9 and TRBJ2-7, is DTGVSQNPRHKITKRGQNVTFRCDPISEHNRLYWYRQTLGQGPEFLTYFQNEAQLEKSRLLSDRFSAERPKGSFSTLEIQRTEQGDSAMYLCASSRTGVGIYEQYFGPGTRLTVT.

The V gene is TRBV2, the J gene TRBJ1-5; 10 nucleotides agree with TRBD1. The CDR3 contains 14 residues. Germline CDR1 is SNHLY and CDR2 is FYNNEI. With V trimmed by 4 bases and J by 7 bases, 4 bases remained unmatched. CDR3 amino acids: CASSGTGGLQPQHF. The CDR3 bases are TGTGCCAGCAGTGGGACAGGGGGTTTGCAGCCCCAGCATTTT.

The J gene is TRBJ2-1, the V gene TRBV4-2, with TRBD2 matching over 10 bases. With 0 bases clipped from V and 8 bases from J, the junction kept 7 bases outside the gene matches. Germline loops: CDR1 LGHNA, CDR2 YNFKEQ. The CDR3 spans 16 residues. The CDR3 DNA reads as TGTGCCAGCAGCCAAGATATGAACCTAGCGGGAGATGAGCAGTTCTTC. It encodes CASSQDMNLAGDEQFF.

To note about this clone: Distinct nucleotide sequences in the sample also encode this CDR3. The V gene is TRBV28, the J gene TRBJ2-7; D may be TRBD1 (5 bases). This CDR3 is 13 amino acids long. The ends were cut back, 5 bases at V and 6 bases at J, with 14 bases in the middle. CDR1 is MDHEN, CDR2 SYDVKM, per germline. This CDR3 reads CASSPRGRAEQYF. CDR3 nucleotide sequence: TGTGCCAGCAGTCCAAGGGGCAGGGCCGAGCAGTACTTC.

By frequency, this clone registers medium-sized (0.01 to 0.1%). The chain has TRBV10-3 and TRBJ2-7; TRBD2 might be the D (5 bases). This CDR3 has 13 residues. The germline V gene encodes CDR1 ENHRY and CDR2 SYGVKD. Trimming took off 0 bases at V and 6 bases at J, with 9 bases between the two ends. The CDR3 here is CAISESIRGEQYF. The CDR3, as DNA: TGTGCCATCAGTGAGTCCATACGGGGCGAGCAGTACTTC.

The J gene is TRBJ1-2, the V gene TRBV6-6; TRBD1 might be the D (5 bases). The V end lost 2 bases, the J end lost 3 bases, and 13 bases lay between the germline ends. The length of the CDR3 is 15 residues. Per germline, CDR1 MNHNY and CDR2 SVGAGI (reference sequence). The CDR3 is CASSYALRGHYGYTF. CDR3 DNA: TGTGCCAGCAGTTACGCTCTAAGGGGTCACTATGGCTACACCTTC.

The V and J genes are TRBV28 and TRBJ2-5; possible D gene TRBD1, 7 bases. The ends were cut back, 7 bases at V and 5 bases at J, with 17 bases in the middle. The V gene's germline CDR1 is MDHEN and CDR2 SYDVKM. The CDR3 has 14 residues. The CDR3 region has the DNA TGTGCCAGCACAGGCCAGGGGGGAGGTGAGACCCAGTACTTC. As protein: CASTGQGGGETQYF.

The chain joins TRBV4-3 to TRBJ2-7; D is perhaps TRBD2 (6 bases). This CDR3 contains 16 residues. Germline CDR1 reads LGHNA; CDR2 reads YSLEER. V lost 0 bases and J 2 bases, leaving 14 bases between the germline ends. The DNA of the CDR3 is TGCGCCAGCAGCCAAGACCTACCCCCGGGGGCCTACGAGCAGTACTTC. Translated, it gives CASSQDLPPGAYEQYF.

The rearrangement uses TRBV6-5 and TRBJ1-5; 10 bases match TRBD1. The germline CDR1 and CDR2 sequences are MNHEY and SVGAGI. CDR3 length equals 15 residues. The ends lost 6 bases at V and 5 bases at J; junction bases unmatched: 7. The CDR3 is CASRKDRGRHQPQHF. The CDR3 region has the DNA TGTGCCAGCAGGAAGGACAGGGGGAGGCATCAGCCCCAGCATTTT.

J is TRBJ2-7 and V is TRBV14; D is unclear. Trimming shortened V by 3 bases and J by 3 bases, and 6 bases separated the two germline ends. The CDR3 covers 12 residues. Germline V gives CDR1 SGHDN, CDR2 FVKESK. Here the CDR3 reads CASSHTDYEQYF. DNA for the CDR3: TGTGCCAGCAGCCACACAGACTACGAGCAGTACTTC.

The chain joins TRBV5-4 to TRBJ2-7, with 13 bases fitting TRBD2. The CDR3 is 15 amino acids. V lost 4 bases to trimming and J lost 4 bases; unmatched junction nucleotides: 5. Germline-derived CDR1 and CDR2 are SGHNT and YYREEE (reference sequence). In DNA, the CDR3 is TGTGCCAGCAGCCTAGGACTAGCGGGAGAGTACGAGCAGTACTTC. It yields the protein CASSLGLAGEYEQYF.

The chain combines TRBV7-8 with TRBJ2-2; D perhaps matches TRBD1 (6 bases). Germline CDR1 reads SGHVS; CDR2 reads FQNEAQ. Trimming left V 7 bases short and J 0 bases short, with 12 bases between. The CDR3 totals 15 residues. CDR3 in DNA: TGTGCCAGCACTAAACAGGGCGCGAACACCGGGGAGCTGTTTTTT. This translates into CASTKQGANTGELFF.

The V and J genes are TRBV10-3 and TRBJ2-3; 13 nucleotides agree with TRBD2. CDR1 ENHRY and CDR2 SYGVKD come from the germline V gene. V lost 2 bases, J lost 2 bases, and 16 bases stayed unmatched. This CDR3 region has 21 residues. CDR3 protein: CAISEPLGTSGVPRFTDTQYF. The CDR3 DNA follows: TGTGCCATCAGTGAGCCCCTGGGGACTAGCGGGGTCCCCAGGTTCACAGATACGCAGTATTTT.

The chain uses TRBV5-6 and TRBJ2-1; 7 positions agree with TRBD2. V was pared by 4 bases and J by 2 bases, with 12 bases of the junction left unmatched. This CDR3 has 17 residues. Looked up from germline, CDR1 is SGHDT and CDR2 is YYEEEE. The CDR3 protein is CASSPIPRTRTYNEQFF. The CDR3 DNA follows: TGTGCCAGCAGCCCCATTCCACGGACTAGAACCTACAATGAGCAGTTCTTC.

V usage is TRBV28 and J usage is TRBJ1-2; D is ambiguous. Germline V lookup: CDR1 MDHEN, CDR2 SYDVKM. This CDR3 has 11 residues. Between the trimmed V and J ends, which lost 2 bases and 8 bases, there was a span of 6 bases. The CDR3 DNA reads as TGTGCCAGCAGTTTAAGAGAAGGCTACACCTTC. This sequence encodes CASSLREGYTF.

The chain carries TRBV12-5 and TRBJ2-3, with 7 nucleotides matching TRBD1. V trimming: 6 bases; J trimming: 4 bases; junction bases outside the gene matches: 10. This CDR3 contains 15 residues. Germline lookup yields CDR1 LGHNT and CDR2 FRNRAP. CDR3 in amino acids: CASGEGDRIPDTQYF. As DNA, the CDR3 is TGTGCTAGTGGCGAGGGGGACAGAATCCCAGATACGCAGTATTTT.

The V call is TRBV7-2, the J call TRBJ2-7, with 10 positions matching TRBD2. V shed 4 bases, J shed 3 bases, and the junction held 15 bases outside the gene matches. The CDR3 loop spans 18 amino acids. From germline, CDR1 is SGHTA and CDR2 FQGNSA. CDR3 loop: CASSWGRLAGNKVYEQYF. In nucleotides, the CDR3 is TGTGCCAGCAGCTGGGGACGACTAGCGGGTAACAAAGTCTACGAGCAGTACTTC.

The chain employs TRBV6-1 and TRBJ2-7; 10 bases are a match to TRBD2. V lost 3 bases to trimming and J lost 2 bases; unmatched junction nucleotides: 4. The germline V gene encodes CDR1 MNHNS and CDR2 SASEGT. CDR3 size: 15 residues. The CDR3 DNA sequence: TGTGCCAGCAGTGAGATTAGCGGGAGGACCTACGAGCAGTACTTC. It is translated as CASSEISGRTYEQYF.